The entry that follows covers one TCR beta chain sequence. Measured with immunoSEQ multiplex PCR; TCRdb has only the in-frame clones, and not every one. Among about 1.5 million clones, 95% to 99% were seen once, and the ten largest hold roughly 0.45%. Germline loops: CDR1 SGHVS, CDR2 FQNEAQ. This CDR3 has 17 amino acids. Trimming took 2 bases from V and 0 from J, leaving 14 bases between them. This specimen belongs to a study of shared clonotypes between healthy human individuals. The chain is built from TRBV7-8 and TRBJ2-1, with D possibly matching TRBD1 (5 bases). The TCR was taken from a man between 25 and 39 years old in good health. The sequencing input was naive CD4+ T cells sorted from blood. The subset was: CD45RA+ positively selected. The CDR3 sequence: CASSLRLGVSSYNEQFF. The CDR3 coding sequence is TGTGCCAGCAGCTTAAGGTTAGGGGTCAGCTCCTACAATGAGCAGTTCTTC.